The 18 T cell receptor beta chains below were found in one sample sequenced in a study of Graves' ophthalmopathy and Graves' hyperthyroidism. The authors amplified TCR beta CDR3 regions from RNA transcripts. The first-round RT-PCR employed HTBI primers together with the Qiagen OneStep RT-PCR kit. A multiplex PCR was then performed as the second round. TCRdb reprocessed the multiplex PCR reads via MiXCR and lists one record per CDR3 protein. The data hold approximately 150,000 distinct CDR3 sequences, with just under 40% observed a single time. The sequenced material came from peripheral blood. The receptors stem from a man aged 30 to 45 with Graves' ophthalmopathy.

In its sample, this clonotype was seen many times. This sequence joins TRBV11-2 and TRBJ2-5; weak D call: TRBD2 (5 bases). Germline values: CDR1 SGHAT, CDR2 FQNNGV. Trimming took 0 bases from V and 4 from J, leaving 15 bases between them. The CDR3 runs 16 residues. The CDR3 DNA follows: TGTGCCAGCAGCTTAGAGTCTAGCCTACGGGCAGAGACCCAGTACTTC. It yields the protein CASSLESSLRAETQYF.

This chain connects TRBV4-1 to TRBJ1-2, with 7 bases lining up with TRBD1. The CDR3 loop spans 15 amino acids. Germline lookup yields CDR1 MGHRA and CDR2 YSYEKL. V lost 1 base and J lost 7; bases outside the gene matches: 9. For the CDR3, the DNA is TGCGCCAGCAGCCAAGCCGGGACAGAAGGTTTTGGCTACACCTTC. Amino acid sequence: CASSQAGTEGFGYTF.

This chain joins TRBV12-3 or TRBV12-4 and TRBJ2-7; TRBD1 matches 7 bases. With 4 bases clipped from V and 4 bases from J, the junction kept 7 bases outside the gene matches. CDR3 length: 14 residues. CDR3 DNA: TGTGCCAGCAGTTCTACGGGACAGTCTTACGAGCAGTACTTC. Translated, it gives CASSSTGQSYEQYF.

The sample holds many counts of this clonotype. V is TRBV27 and J is TRBJ2-7; maybe TRBD1 (6 bases). The CDR3 consists of 15 residues. Trimming removed 2 bases from V and 0 bases from J, with 11 bases in between. The germline V gene encodes CDR1 MNHEY and CDR2 SMNVEV (reference sequence). The CDR3 DNA follows: TGTGCCAGCAGTTTAGGGGGCCCCATCTCCTACGAGCAGTACTTC. This translates into CASSLGGPISYEQYF.

The sample holds many counts of this clonotype. This chain links TRBV7-2 with TRBJ2-5; 10 nucleotides align to TRBD1. This CDR3 has 15 amino acids. Germline V lookup: CDR1 SGHTA, CDR2 FQGNSA. J was trimmed by 5 bases and V by 5 bases; bases with no gene match: 8. The CDR3 bases are TGTGCCAGCAGCCCGTTGACAGGGGGCGCGGAGACCCAGTACTTC. It is translated as CASSPLTGGAETQYF.

The chain has TRBV28 and TRBJ2-5; TRBD2 might be the D (5 bases). CDR1 is MDHEN, CDR2 SYDVKM, per germline. The V end was cut by 6 bases, the J end by 5 bases, with 19 bases between. This CDR3 is 15 amino acids long. The CDR3 loop reads CASSQFEGLLETQYF. For the CDR3, the DNA is TGTGCCAGCAGCCAATTCGAGGGCCTTCTGGAGACCCAGTACTTC.

Ten or more counts support this clonotype. The CDR3 region has the DNA TGTGCCAGCGGGCTGGAACAAGAGACCCAGTACTTC. This sequence encodes CASGLEQETQYF. The V and J genes are TRBV2 and TRBJ2-5, with D hard to call. CDR3 length equals 12 residues. Trimming left V 8 bases short and J 2 bases short, with 9 bases between. Germline CDR1 SNHLY, CDR2 FYNNEI.

This clonotype came up many times. V and J are TRBV7-6 and TRBJ1-1, with D maybe TRBD1 (5 bases). V lost 1 base and J 7 bases, leaving 16 bases between the germline ends. The CDR3 is 15 residues long. Germline CDR1 reads SGHVS; CDR2 reads FNYEAQ. CDR3 in amino acids: CASSLVPGSLGEAFF. As DNA, the CDR3 is TGTGCCAGCAGCTTAGTCCCAGGGTCCCTAGGTGAAGCTTTCTTT.

This clonotype was detected many times. The chain uses TRBV6-5 and TRBJ2-2; D might be TRBD1 (7 bases). Germline loops: CDR1 MNHEY, CDR2 SVGAGI. There are 16 residues in the CDR3. Trimming removed 0 bases from V and 4 bases from J, with 12 bases in between. The CDR3 DNA is TGTGCCAGCAGTTACTCGGAGGGGGCGGGCACCGGGGAGCTGTTTTTT. It is translated as CASSYSEGAGTGELFF.

This clonotype was seen at least ten times. One end of the junction is discordant with germline, which a read error may explain. In DNA form, the CDR3 reads TGCAGCGCTAGCGAGTCTTCCGAGACCCAGTACTTC. It codes for CSASESSETQYF. V gene TRBV20-1 combines with J gene TRBJ2-5, with D tentatively TRBD2 (6 bases). Germline V gives CDR1 DFQATT, CDR2 SNEGSKA (reference sequence). The CDR3 extends over 12 amino acids.

This clonotype was found many times. The chain employs TRBV20-1 and TRBJ1-1, with unresolved D. Germline values: CDR1 DFQATT, CDR2 SNEGSKA (reference sequence). The length of the CDR3 is 12 residues. Trimming stripped 7 bases from V and 3 bases from J, with 12 bases between. CDR3 bases: TGCAGTGTCGAGGGCGTTGACACTGAAGCTTTCTTT. Translating it yields CSVEGVDTEAFF.

This clonotype occurred a few times. V usage is TRBV12-3 or TRBV12-4 and J usage is TRBJ1-5; D is unclear. The V gene lost 1 base and the J gene lost 5 bases, with 3 bases spanning the gap. The CDR3 has 12 residues. The CDR3 sequence is CASSLVYQPQHF. CDR3 DNA sequence: TGTGCCAGCAGTTTAGTGTATCAGCCCCAGCATTTT.

This clonotype was seen only a few times. An end of the junction does not agree with germline; a read error may underlie this. In nucleotides, the CDR3 is TGTGCCAGCAGCGAAGCGACGCCAGACTATGGCTACACCTTC. This translates into CASSEATPDYGYTF. The chain couples TRBV6-1 to TRBJ1-2; no firm D call. The CDR3 length is 14 residues. The germline gives CDR1 MNHNS, CDR2 SASEGT.

This clonotype was counted ten times or more. The chain links TRBV12-3 or TRBV12-4 to TRBJ1-1; TRBD1 matches at 7 bases. J gave up 5 bases and V 7 bases, and 7 bases lay outside the gene matches. CDR3 length: 13 amino acids. CDR3 residues: CASNRQGGTEAFF. The CDR3 DNA is TGTGCCAGCAACCGACAGGGTGGGACTGAAGCTTTCTTT.

About this clonotype itself: At one of its ends the junction is not consistent with the germline gene, which may arise from a read error. The V call is TRBV27, the J call TRBJ1-6, with TRBD1 identical over 7 bases. Germline-derived CDR1 and CDR2 are MNHEY and SMNVEV (reference sequence). CDR3 size: 14 residues. Here the CDR3 reads CASTYRGYNSPLHF. DNA of the CDR3: TGTGCCAGCACTTACAGGGGTTATAATTCGCCCCTCCACTTT.

This clonotype was found many times. This rearrangement joins TRBV6-2 or TRBV6-3 to TRBJ1-2; D may be TRBD1 (5 bases). Germline-derived CDR1 and CDR2 are MNHEY and SVGEGT. Trimming shortened V by 7 bases and J by 3 bases, and 21 bases separated the two germline ends. This CDR3 is 16 amino acids long. CDR3 region: CASTSSGTPADYGYTF. The DNA of the CDR3 is TGTGCCAGCACCTCGTCCGGGACCCCGGCGGACTATGGCTACACCTTC.

There are many counts of this clonotype. This sequence joins TRBV11-1 and TRBJ1-1; the D is unclear. CDR3 length equals 15 residues. Trimming cost V 1 base and J 0 bases, with 9 bases left between them. Germline V lookup: CDR1 SGHAT, CDR2 FQDESV (reference sequence). The CDR3 loop is CASSLGGGLNTEAFF. CDR3 DNA: TGTGCCAGCAGCTTAGGCGGCGGACTGAACACTGAAGCTTTCTTT. Together with reference TRBV11-1 and TRBJ1-1, the CDR3 gives the full variable domain: EAEVAQSPRYKITEKSQAVAFWCDPISGHATLYWYRQILGQGPELLVQFQDESVVDDSQLPKDRFSAERLKGVDSTLKIQPAELGDSAMYLCASSLGGGLNTEAFFGQGTRLTVV.

The chain is built from TRBV28 and TRBJ1-5, with 7 bases aligning to TRBD1. The CDR3 covers 15 residues. V was clipped by 4 bases and J by 2 bases; unmatched bases: 5. In germline, CDR1 is MDHEN, CDR2 SYDVKM. The CDR3 reads CASSSTGMGNQPQHF. The CDR3 DNA reads as TGTGCCAGCAGTTCGACAGGGATGGGCAATCAGCCCCAGCATTTT.